What follows is one TCR beta chain and its context. Its antigen is still unknown. TCR beta CDR3 regions were amplified from RNA. TCR CDR3 regions were first amplified by RT-PCR with HTBI primers. MiXCR, run by TCRdb on the multiplex PCR reads, gives a single entry per CDR3 protein. The table has about 560,000 distinct CDR3 sequences, 40% to 55% seen once; the top ten hold approximately 8.2%. V lost 4 bases and J 2 bases, leaving 11 bases between the germline ends. Germline CDR1 and CDR2: KGHSY and FQNENV. CDR3 length: 15 amino acids. Among the patients, aged 18 to 65, hyperthyroidism was newly diagnosed and had lasted under 2 months. The entry originates in a study of T cells in Graves' hyperthyroidism and ophthalmopathy. Notes on the study in general: Model predictions of ophthalmopathy came a median about six months before onset. Stable hyperthyroidism was separated from ophthalmopathy by a model based on 13 V-J features. Among thyroid clonotypes expanded above 0.001, most also appeared in blood.

Specimen: peripheral blood or thyroid tissue (not recorded which). This chain joins TRBV16 and TRBJ1-4; TRBD1 might be the D (6 bases). The clonotype was recovered from a young woman with Graves' hyperthyroidism. DNA for the CDR3: TGTGCCAGCAGCCGACAGGCGGGGACTAATGAAAAACTGTTTTTT. This translates into CASSRQAGTNEKLFF.